This TCR beta chain was documented in a study of CD8+CD57+ T cells in acquired aplastic anemia (dated by TCRdb to the late 2010s). For the study in its entirety: On average, sorted CD4+ and CD8+ cells yielded 2.5 to 3.5 ug of extracted DNA, with a range of about 0.19 to 30 ug. Mean read counts for healthy donor samples were approximately 10 million for CD4+ cells and roughly 12 million for CD8+ cells. What the study reported, not specific to this receptor: CD8+ Simpson's diversity did not differ significantly between patients and healthy controls (P=0.060). Although around 30 CD8+ CDR3 sequences were shared by patients and controls, these sequences appeared highly expressed in patients and within the immunodominant clones of patients.

According to the germline V gene, CDR1 reads MGHDK and CDR2 reads SYGVNS. The CDR3 has 12 amino acids, counting the end cysteine and phenylalanine. Kept here is only the CDR3 DNA, which spans 36 bases and is read in frame from base 1. Trimming removed 4 bases from V and 5 bases from J, leaving 9 bases between the germline ends. Genomic DNA served as template for TCR beta VDJ combination and CDR3 sequence profiling. TCR repertoire sequencing was run on an Illumina HiSeq 2000. The study's own analysis went as follows. TRBV/TRBJ rearrangement plots, CDR3 size and DJ length profiles, and Simpson's diversity index were used to assess repertoires. The most abundant DNA sequence in the deep sequencing data was defined as the immunodominant clone. CDR3 amino acid sequences were screened for sharing across subjects and were compared with published repertoires and the VDJdb database. In-frame beta chains were kept once TCRdb had trimmed the public reads at Q25 with fastp and called clones with MiXCR. Under each unique CDR3 protein, matching rows form one entry showing the most common genes and DNA. The V and J calls here are based on TCRdb, not the publication. Within this sample are some 220,000 distinct CDR3 sequences, with 34% of them counted one time only. Around 1.1% of the sample is held by the ten biggest clonotypes.

TCR repertoires of sorted CD4+ and CD8+ blood T cells from severe aplastic anemia patients and healthy subjects were deep-sequenced in the study. Ficoll-Paque density gradient centrifugation was used to isolate peripheral blood mononuclear cells. Before DNA extraction, CD4+ and CD8+ T cells were sorted with FACS or magnetic beads. This clonotype was seen repeatedly, ten times or more. Its antigen remains undetermined. No base quality information exists; no much larger clone differs at one position. The chain couples TRBV25-1 to TRBJ2-7; no confident D gene assignment can be made. The sequenced sample consisted of sorted CD4+, CD8+, or CD8+CD57+ T cells (not recorded which) from PBMCs. This receptor was obtained from a human donor in good health, serving as a control. In nucleotides, the sequence is TGTGCCAGCAGTGGTTTCACGAACGAGCAGTACTTC. Its translation is CASSGFTNEQYF.